The 26 T cell receptor beta chains listed next were all sequenced from one sample in a study of T cells in tuberculosis. Measured with immunoSEQ multiplex PCR; TCRdb has only the in-frame clones, and not every one. This sample carries tens of thousands of clones, under 95% of them seen once, and the ten largest clones take around 7%. Time point here: new active TB diagnosis, blood taken before or within 7 days of starting treatment. The sample in question was PBMCs, obtained at tuberculosis diagnosis. The origin of the receptors is an adult with tuberculosis. Some clones in this sample may be carry-over from other donors' samples.

The gene calls are TRBV5-1 and TRBJ1-4, with TRBD1 matching over 8 bases. CDR1 SGHRS and CDR2 YFSETQ come from the germline V gene. The CDR3 sequence is 15 residues long. V shed 4 bases, J shed 5 bases, and the junction held 7 bases outside the gene matches. The CDR3 nucleotides are TGCGCCAGCAGCCTAGAGGGACAGGCGAATGAAAAACTGTTTTTT. Amino acids: CASSLEGQANEKLFF.

The J gene is TRBJ1-2, the V gene TRBV20-1, with 9 bases identical to TRBD1. Germline loops: CDR1 DFQATT, CDR2 SNEGSKA (reference sequence). Germline trimming cut 7 bases from V and 6 bases from J; bases unmatched to any gene: 3. The CDR3 contains 11 residues. Written as DNA, the CDR3 is TGCAGTGTTAGGACAGGGGATGGCTACACCTTC. The encoded protein is CSVRTGDGYTF.

This clone showed up just once. The rearrangement uses TRBV5-5 and TRBJ1-3, with TRBD1 identical over 7 bases. In germline, CDR1 is SGHKS, CDR2 YYEKEE (reference sequence). The CDR3 totals 15 residues. Losses at the gene ends were 0 bases for V and 2 bases for J; bases not matched to a gene: 2. The DNA for the CDR3 is TGTGCCAGCAGCTTGGCAGGGACAGCTGGAAACACCATATATTTT. Protein sequence: CASSLAGTAGNTIYF.

This clone was detected once. This chain uses TRBV7-8 with TRBJ2-2; TRBD2 is a possible D gene (6 bases). CDR1 is SGHVS and CDR2 is FQNEAQ in the germline V gene. Between the trimmed V and J ends, which lost 7 bases and 5 bases, there was a span of 11 bases. There are 13 residues in the CDR3. CDR3 amino acids: CASNKEGTGELFF. In DNA form, the CDR3 reads TGTGCCAGCAACAAGGAGGGAACCGGGGAGCTGTTTTTT.

This chain connects TRBV25-1 to TRBJ2-4; no definite D call. CDR1 is MGHDK and CDR2 is SYGVNS in the germline V gene. There are 14 residues in the CDR3. V lost 3 bases and J 7 bases, leaving 13 bases between the germline ends. CDR3 DNA sequence: TGTGCCAGCAGTGATGGGTTACTAAGGAACATTCAGTACTTC. Protein: CASSDGLLRNIQYF.

The chain uses TRBV6-1 and TRBJ2-1; TRBD2 aligns across 11 bases. The CDR3 has 18 residues. With V trimmed by 4 bases and J by 9 bases, 17 bases remained unmatched. Germline CDR1 and CDR2: MNHNS and SASEGT. CDR3 protein: CASSGRRTSGGLGLEQFF. The CDR3 DNA reads as TGTGCCAGCAGTGGTCGTCGCACTAGCGGGGGTTTAGGTCTTGAGCAGTTCTTC.

This clone was picked up one time. The chain carries TRBV5-1 and TRBJ2-3; TRBD2 agrees at 8 bases. CDR3 length: 17 amino acids. In germline, CDR1 is SGHRS, CDR2 YFSETQ. V was pared by 4 bases and J by 1 base, with 11 bases of the junction left unmatched. Here the CDR3 reads CASSSLAGGPGTDTQYF. The CDR3 coding sequence is TGCGCCAGCAGCAGCCTCGCGGGGGGCCCTGGCACAGATACGCAGTATTTT.

This chain connects TRBV5-1 to TRBJ2-1; weak D call: TRBD1 (6 bases). CDR1 SGHRS and CDR2 YFSETQ come from the germline V gene. The CDR3 runs 17 residues. V was clipped by 4 bases and J by 0 bases, with 17 bases between them. The CDR3 DNA follows: TGCGCCAGCAGCAAAGTCCTGACAGGACTCTCCTACAATGAGCAGTTCTTC. Protein product: CASSKVLTGLSYNEQFF.

This chain links TRBV6-1 with TRBJ1-5; 10 nucleotides match TRBD1. CDR3 size: 15 residues. Trimming took 6 bases from V and 6 from J; bases not matched to a gene: 8. Per germline, CDR1 MNHNS and CDR2 SASEGT. CDR3: CASRPGQGKSQPQHF. CDR3 in DNA: TGTGCCAGCAGACCGGGACAGGGGAAAAGTCAGCCCCAGCATTTT.

The chain uses TRBV4-1 and TRBJ1-2; D uncertain. The length of the CDR3 is 13 residues. V lost 4 bases to trimming and J lost 8 bases, with 14 bases between them. The germline CDR1 and CDR2 sequences are MGHRA and YSYEKL. DNA for the CDR3: TGCGCCAGCAGCCCGCAACAGAACCAGGGCTACACCTTC. Translated: CASSPQQNQGYTF.

This sequence joins TRBV2 and TRBJ1-2; 9 nucleotides line up with TRBD1. V lost 7 bases and J lost 6; bases outside the gene matches: 3. The CDR3 runs 12 residues. CDR1 and CDR2 from the germline V gene are SNHLY and FYNNEI. The chain's CDR3 is CASTGQGDGYTF. The CDR3 region has the DNA TGTGCCAGCACGGGACAGGGTGATGGCTACACCTTC.

The V gene is TRBV10-3, the J gene TRBJ2-2; TRBD2 matches at 13 bases. Trimming took 6 bases from V and 2 from J; bases not matched to a gene: 9. Germline V lookup: CDR1 ENHRY, CDR2 SYGVKD. This CDR3 comprises 18 residues. CDR3 sequence reads: CAIRVVTSGGNNTGELFF. The CDR3 DNA reads TGTGCCATCAGGGTCGTGACTAGCGGGGGGAACAACACCGGGGAGCTGTTTTTT.

The chain is built from TRBV5-5 and TRBJ2-3, with TRBD2 as a possible D gene (6 bases). The CDR3 has 15 amino acids. The V gene's germline CDR1 is SGHKS and CDR2 YYEKEE (reference sequence). Trimming removed 4 bases at V and 2 bases at J, with 14 bases between. CDR3 residues: CASSHRDWYTDTQYF. The CDR3 DNA follows: TGTGCCAGCAGCCACCGGGACTGGTACACAGATACGCAGTATTTT.

CDR3 sequence reads: CASSVGTGYTEAFF. In DNA, the CDR3 is TGCGCCAGCAGTGTTGGGACAGGGTACACTGAAGCTTTCTTT. This chain links TRBV10-1 with TRBJ1-1; TRBD1 agrees at 9 bases. Unmatched junction bases numbered 3, after V lost 4 bases and J lost 3 bases. Germline CDR1 is WNHNN and CDR2 is SYGVQD (reference sequence). This CDR3 region has 14 residues.

On this clone itself: Distinct nucleotide sequences in the sample also encode this CDR3. The gene calls are TRBV18 and TRBJ2-7; D perhaps matches TRBD1 (5 bases). V shed 3 bases and J shed 0 bases, with 6 bases lying between them. The CDR3 has 13 amino acids. In germline, CDR1 is KGHSH, CDR2 LQKENI. The CDR3, as DNA: TGTGCCAGCTCACCTCAGGGCTCCTACGAGCAGTACTTC. It yields the protein CASSPQGSYEQYF.

V gene TRBV5-1 combines with J gene TRBJ1-2, with 9 bases matching TRBD1. After removal of 3 bases from V and 8 bases from J, the junction contained 2 bases not matched to a gene. There are 12 residues in the CDR3. CDR1 SGHRS and CDR2 YFSETQ come from the germline V gene. The CDR3 loop is CASSWTGEGYTF. For the CDR3, the DNA is TGCGCCAGCAGCTGGACAGGGGAGGGCTACACCTTC.

The CDR3 region is CASSSYLAGDSYEQYF. The CDR3 DNA is TGTGCCAGTAGTTCGTACCTAGCGGGGGACTCCTACGAGCAGTACTTC. The gene calls are TRBV19 and TRBJ2-7, with TRBD2 identical over 10 bases. Trimming removed 5 bases from V and 0 bases from J; junction bases left unmatched: 7. The CDR3 has 16 residues. CDR1 and CDR2 (germline): LNHDA, SQIVND (reference sequence).

CDR3 nucleotide sequence: TGTGCCAGTAGTTTACGCACGGCAACTAATGAAAAACTGTTTTTT. Residues: CASSLRTATNEKLFF. The chain carries TRBV19 and TRBJ1-4; D is uncertain. The CDR3 length is 15 residues. The V end was cut by 5 bases, the J end by 0 bases, with 10 bases between. CDR1 LNHDA and CDR2 SQIVND come from the germline V gene (reference sequence).

The chain is built from TRBV29-1 and TRBJ2-1, with TRBD1 as a possible D gene (7 bases). Germline V gene data show CDR1 as SQVTM and CDR2 as ANQGSEA. With 6 bases removed from V and 0 bases from J, the gap between germline ends came to 15 bases. CDR3 size: 15 residues. The CDR3 nucleotides read TGCAGCGTGATCAGGGGGGTAAACTCCTACAATGAGCAGTTCTTC. Its translation is CSVIRGVNSYNEQFF.

V and J are TRBV29-1 and TRBJ1-2, with 9 bases identical to TRBD1. Germline V gives CDR1 SQVTM, CDR2 ANQGSEA. Unmatched junction bases numbered 8, after V lost 6 bases and J lost 6 bases. The CDR3 consists of 13 residues. DNA for the CDR3: TGCAGCGTAGGGGACAGGGATGTAAATGGCTACACCTTC. Encoded protein: CSVGDRDVNGYTF.

The chain links TRBV5-5 to TRBJ1-3, with D maybe TRBD1 (6 bases). The germline V gene encodes CDR1 SGHKS and CDR2 YYEKEE (reference sequence). V was trimmed by 0 bases and J by 0 bases, leaving 13 bases between them. The CDR3 extends over 17 amino acids. CDR3 DNA: TGTGCCAGCAGCTTGGGGGGACACCGAGACTCTGGAAACACCATATATTTT. Translating gives CASSLGGHRDSGNTIYF.

V is TRBV10-1 and J is TRBJ2-1; 8 bases are a match to TRBD2. CDR3 length equals 13 residues. The ends lost 6 bases at V and 7 bases at J; junction bases unmatched: 5. CDR1 is WNHNN, CDR2 SYGVQD, per germline (reference sequence). In nucleotides, the CDR3 is TGCGCCAGCAGCGACGGGACTAGGAATGAGCAGTTCTTC. Translating it yields CASSDGTRNEQFF.

This clone was detected only once. The rearrangement uses TRBV9 and TRBJ2-1; 9 bases are a match to TRBD2. CDR1 is SGDLS, CDR2 YYNGEE, per germline. With V trimmed by 3 bases and J by 7 bases, 5 bases remained unmatched. The CDR3 has 14 residues. The CDR3 sequence: CASSGSGGTNEQFF. CDR3 bases: TGTGCCAGCAGCGGTAGCGGGGGAACGAATGAGCAGTTCTTC.

The chain uses TRBV20-1 and TRBJ2-1; D perhaps matches TRBD2 (6 bases). This CDR3 spans 10 amino acids. Germline V gene sequence: CDR1 DFQATT, CDR2 SNEGSKA (reference sequence). With 5 bases removed from V and 12 bases from J, the gap between germline ends came to 11 bases. The CDR3 sequence: CSAFFGGQFF. CDR3 nucleotides: TGCAGTGCTTTCTTCGGGGGGCAGTTCTTC.

This chain links TRBV10-3 with TRBJ1-5; the D gene is possibly TRBD1 (6 bases). CDR1 is ENHRY, CDR2 SYGVKD, per germline. The ends were cut back, 3 bases at V and 5 bases at J, with 11 bases in the middle. The CDR3 runs 14 residues. CDR3 amino acids: CAISDIGGDQPQHF. CDR3 nucleotides: TGTGCCATCAGTGATATAGGGGGGGATCAGCCCCAGCATTTT.

The chain couples TRBV2 to TRBJ1-1; 7 bases align to TRBD1. Germline CDR1 is SNHLY and CDR2 is FYNNEI. This CDR3 region has 12 residues. V shed 8 bases, J shed 4 bases, and the junction held 4 bases outside the gene matches. CDR3 amino acids: CASGTARTEAFF. DNA of the CDR3: TGTGCCAGCGGGACAGCCCGCACTGAAGCTTTCTTT.